Reported below is one TCR beta chain. The sample comes from a study of blood T cell repertoires in COVID-19. Background on the study: Both acute and convalescent COVID-19 samples were obtained from the United States, Italy and Spain. PBMCs, B-cell-depleted T cells, or T cells provided the cDNA or gDNA that made up the material.

V was pared by 1 base and J by 10 bases, with 11 bases of the junction left unmatched. The CDR3 runs to 16 residues. The germline gives CDR1 SGHDT, CDR2 YYEEEE. Per the original methods: Amplification with reference gene primers provided the estimates of nucleated cell counts. Sequenced by immunoSEQ multiplex PCR; TCRdb stores in-frame clones only, minus some. For V, J and clone size, that table is used; D and trimming come from the DNA. The data hold about 93,000 clones, with approximately 87% observed a single time. Sample: peripheral blood. The V call is TRBV5-6, the J call TRBJ1-5; TRBD1 matches at 10 bases. The sequence derives from a human donor with active COVID-19. The donor label of this sample is uncertain. For the CDR3, the DNA is TGTGCCAGCAGCTTGTCGTTTGGGGACAGGGGAGGTCCCCAGCATTTT. The encoded protein is CASSLSFGDRGGPQHF. Based on the CDR3 plus reference TRBV5-6 and TRBJ1-5, the full variable domain is DAGVTQSPTHLIKTRGQQVTLRCSPKSGHDTVSWYQQALGQGPQFIFQYYEEEERQRGNFPDRFSGHQFPNYSSELNVNALLLGDSALYLCASSLSFGDRGGPQHFGDGTRLSIL.